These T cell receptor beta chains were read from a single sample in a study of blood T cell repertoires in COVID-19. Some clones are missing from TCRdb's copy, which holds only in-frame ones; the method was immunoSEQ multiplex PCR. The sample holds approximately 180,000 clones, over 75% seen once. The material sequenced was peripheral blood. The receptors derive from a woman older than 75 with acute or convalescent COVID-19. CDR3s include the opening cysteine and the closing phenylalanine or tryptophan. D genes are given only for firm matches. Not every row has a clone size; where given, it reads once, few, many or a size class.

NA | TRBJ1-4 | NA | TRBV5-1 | TGCGCCAGCAGCTTGGCCTTGTCGCGACAGAATGAAAAACTGTTTTTT | CASSLALSRQNEKLFF
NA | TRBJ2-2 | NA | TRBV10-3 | TGTGCCATCAGTGCCCCGCGACTAGCCGGGGAGCTGTTTTTT | CAISAPRLAGELFF
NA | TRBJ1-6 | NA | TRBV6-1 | TGTGCCAGCAGTGAAGCGCGGGGGGGCAGGGATTCACCCCTCCACTTT | CASSEARGGRDSPLHF
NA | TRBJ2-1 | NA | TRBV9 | TGTGCCAGCAGCGTAGAACAGGGATCATACAATGAGCAGTTCTTC | CASSVEQGSYNEQFF
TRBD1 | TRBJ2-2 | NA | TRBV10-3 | TGTGCCATCAGTGTCACAGGGGCGGGCGGGGAGCTGTTTTTT | CAISVTGAGGELFF
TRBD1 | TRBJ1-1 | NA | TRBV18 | TGTGCCAGCTCACCCCTCCGGGACAGTGAGATGGCCACTGAAGCTTTCTTT | CASSPLRDSEMATEAFF
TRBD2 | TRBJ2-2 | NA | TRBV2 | TGTGCCAGCAGTGGGCCTAGCGGGGGGTACACCGGGGAGCTGTTTTTT | CASSGPSGGYTGELFF
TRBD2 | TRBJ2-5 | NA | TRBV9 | TGTGCCAGCAGCGCCGGGACTAGTGTTGCCCAGTACTTC | CASSAGTSVAQYF
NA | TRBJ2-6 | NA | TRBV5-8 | TGTGCCAGCAGCTTGGTGGGGGCCGGGGCCAACGTCCTGACTTTC | CASSLVGAGANVLTF
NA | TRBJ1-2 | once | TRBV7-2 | TGTGCCAGCAGCTTAGCGTCCGACGGCAGCGCCTATGGCTACACCTTC | CASSLASDGSAYGYTF
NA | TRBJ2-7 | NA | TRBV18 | TGTGCCAGCTCTCCCATCCTAAGCTCCTACGAGCAGTACTTC | CASSPILSSYEQYF
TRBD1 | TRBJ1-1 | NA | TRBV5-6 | TGTGCCAGCAGCACCGGGACAGCGAACACTGAAGCTTTCTTT | CASSTGTANTEAFF
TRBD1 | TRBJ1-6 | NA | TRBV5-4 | TGTGCCAGCAGCTTGGAGGCTGGACAGGGACCACCCCTCCACTTT | CASSLEAGQGPPLHF
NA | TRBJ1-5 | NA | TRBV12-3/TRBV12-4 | TGTGCCACCCCCCAGGCCGGCAATCAGCCCCAGCATTTT | CATPQAGNQPQHF
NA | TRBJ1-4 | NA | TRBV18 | TGTGCCAGCTCACCACTATTCCGCAGGGGTGGGGAAAAACTGTTTTTT | CASSPLFRRGGEKLFF
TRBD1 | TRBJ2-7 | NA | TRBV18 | TGTGCCAGCTCACCCAGGGACAGTTTGGGGGAGCAGTACTTC | CASSPRDSLGEQYF
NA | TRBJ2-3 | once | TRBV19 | TGTGCCAGTAGTACCCTACTGCGCACAGATACGCAGTATTTT | CASSTLLRTDTQYF
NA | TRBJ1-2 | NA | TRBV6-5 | TGTGCCAGCAGTTACTCGGATATCGTCAGGGGCTATGGCTACACCTTC | CASSYSDIVRGYGYTF
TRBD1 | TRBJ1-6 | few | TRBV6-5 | TGTGCCAGCAGTTACTCGGGACAGAGAAAGAATTCACCCCTCCACTTT | CASSYSGQRKNSPLHF
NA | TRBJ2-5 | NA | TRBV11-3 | TGTGCCAGCAGCCCCGGATATGTGGGAGGCGAGGAGACCCAGTACTTC | CASSPGYVGGEETQYF
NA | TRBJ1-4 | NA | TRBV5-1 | TGCGCCAGCAGCATTCTGCCAGGGGACGCAACTAATGAAAAACTGTTTTTT | CASSILPGDATNEKLFF
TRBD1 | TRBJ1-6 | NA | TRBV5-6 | TGTGCCAGCAGAAAAGGGACAGGGGATTCACCCCTCCACTTT | CASRKGTGDSPLHF
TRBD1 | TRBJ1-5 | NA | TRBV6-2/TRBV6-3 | TGTGCCAGCAGTCGAGGGACAGGGAATCAGCCCCAGCATTTT | CASSRGTGNQPQHF
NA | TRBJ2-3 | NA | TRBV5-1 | TGCGCCAGCAGCTTTCTGGGGGCTGGCACAGATACGCAGTATTTT | CASSFLGAGTDTQYF
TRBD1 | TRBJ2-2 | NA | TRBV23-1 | TGCGCCAGTAAAGGGGGCAAGATTAACACCGGGGAGCTGTTTTTT | CASKGGKINTGELFF
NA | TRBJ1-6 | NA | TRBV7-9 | TGTGCCAGCAGACAAGAGGGTTCACCCCTCCACTTT | CASRQEGSPLHF
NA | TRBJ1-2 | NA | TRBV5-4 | TGTGCCAGCAGCTACTCCCTTGGACAGCGCTACACCTTC | CASSYSLGQRYTF
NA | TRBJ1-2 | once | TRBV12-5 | TGTGCTAGTGGTTTGCCCCCGCTATACGGCTACACCTTC | CASGLPPLYGYTF
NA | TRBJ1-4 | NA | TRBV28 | TGTGCCAGCAGTCGGGGGGCGCCCTCTAATGAAAAACTGTTTTTT | CASSRGAPSNEKLFF
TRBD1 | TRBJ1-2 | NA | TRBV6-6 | TGTGCCAGCAGTTACTCCAATTTTGGGACAGGCTATGGCTACACCTTC | CASSYSNFGTGYGYTF
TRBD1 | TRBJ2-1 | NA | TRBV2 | TGTGCCAGCAGGGACAGGTTTCTCTCCTACAATGAGCAGTTCTTC | CASRDRFLSYNEQFF